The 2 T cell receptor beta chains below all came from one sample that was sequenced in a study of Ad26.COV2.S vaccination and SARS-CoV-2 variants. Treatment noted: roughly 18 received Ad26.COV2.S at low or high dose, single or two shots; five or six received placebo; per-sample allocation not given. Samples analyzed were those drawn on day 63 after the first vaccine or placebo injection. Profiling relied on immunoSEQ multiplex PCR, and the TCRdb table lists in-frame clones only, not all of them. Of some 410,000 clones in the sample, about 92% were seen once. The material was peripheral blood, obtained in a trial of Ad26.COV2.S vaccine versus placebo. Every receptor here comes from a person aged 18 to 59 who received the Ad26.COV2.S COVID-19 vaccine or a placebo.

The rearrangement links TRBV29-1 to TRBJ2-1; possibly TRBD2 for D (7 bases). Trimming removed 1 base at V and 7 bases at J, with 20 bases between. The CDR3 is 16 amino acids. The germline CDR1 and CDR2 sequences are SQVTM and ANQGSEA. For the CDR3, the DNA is TGCAGCGTTGAAGGGCTTGTTATGGGGGGGCTGAATGAGCAGTTCTTC. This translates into CSVEGLVMGGLNEQFF.

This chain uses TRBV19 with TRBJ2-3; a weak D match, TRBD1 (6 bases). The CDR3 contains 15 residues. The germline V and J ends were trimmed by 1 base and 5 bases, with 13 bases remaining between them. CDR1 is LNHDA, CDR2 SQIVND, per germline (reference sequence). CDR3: CASSIVAGVGDTQYF. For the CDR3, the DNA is TGTGCCAGTAGTATAGTGGCAGGGGTTGGAGATACGCAGTATTTT. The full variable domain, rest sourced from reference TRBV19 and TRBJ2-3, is DGGITQSPKYLFRKEGQNVTLSCEQNLNHDAMYWYRQDPGQGLRLIYYSQIVNDFQKGDIAEGYSVSREKKESFPLTVTSAQKNPTAFYLCASSIVAGVGDTQYFGPGTRLTVL.